The clone carrying this T cell receptor (beta chain) came up a few times. The antigen is unknown. Per germline, CDR1 DFQATT and CDR2 SNEGSKA (reference sequence). This CDR3 contains 15 residues. V lost 5 bases, J lost 6 bases, and 20 bases lay in between. The data were taken from a study of T cells after yellow fever vaccination. TCRdb reprocessed the 5' RACE reads with MiXCR, giving one entry per CDR3 protein. The data contain under 600,000 distinct CDR3 sequences, about 13% of them seen just once; the ten biggest clones take up around 15%. General study findings and limits: Clonotypes found in both CD4 and CD8 compartments made up a small share. Compared with primary, the secondary response was weaker and peaked at day 5, not 15. A large majority of primary-vaccination clones showed up again after the booster (about 97% CD4, approximately 90% CD8).

This receptor was taken from a man aged 25-45 years who received the YFV17D yellow fever vaccine. The chain recombines TRBV20-1 with TRBJ2-1; TRBD1 is a possible D gene (5 bases). Sample: PBMCs, taken on the day of the yellow fever booster vaccination. The DNA for the CDR3 is TGCAGTGCTGAAGGGGATTACGTGGATACCAATGAGCAGTTCTTC. Its protein product is CSAEGDYVDTNEQFF.